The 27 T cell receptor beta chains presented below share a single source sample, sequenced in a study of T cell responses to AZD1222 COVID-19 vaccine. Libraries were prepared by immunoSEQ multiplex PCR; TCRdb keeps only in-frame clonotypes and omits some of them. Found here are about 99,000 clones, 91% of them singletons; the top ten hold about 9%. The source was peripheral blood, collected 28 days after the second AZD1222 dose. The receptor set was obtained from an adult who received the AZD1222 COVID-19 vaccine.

CDR3 nucleotide sequence: TGTGCCAGTAGTATAGTTCAAGGGGAGCTGTTTTTT. Translating it yields CASSIVQGELFF. The chain employs TRBV19 and TRBJ2-2; D call uncertain. Per the germline V gene, CDR1 is LNHDA and CDR2 is SQIVND (reference sequence). V lost 1 base and J 8 bases, leaving 5 bases between the germline ends. This CDR3 spans 12 amino acids.

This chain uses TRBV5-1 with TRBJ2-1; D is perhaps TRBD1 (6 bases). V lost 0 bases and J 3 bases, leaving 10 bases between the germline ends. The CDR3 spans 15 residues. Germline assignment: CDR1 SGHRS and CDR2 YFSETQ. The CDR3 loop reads CASSLVAGVYNEQFF. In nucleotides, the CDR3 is TGCGCCAGCAGCTTGGTTGCAGGGGTCTACAATGAGCAGTTCTTC.

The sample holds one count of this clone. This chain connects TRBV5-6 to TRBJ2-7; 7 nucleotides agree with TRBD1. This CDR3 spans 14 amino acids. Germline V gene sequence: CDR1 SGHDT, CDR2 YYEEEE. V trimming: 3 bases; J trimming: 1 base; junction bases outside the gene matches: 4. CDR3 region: CASSYGTESYEQYF. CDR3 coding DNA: TGTGCCAGCAGCTACGGGACAGAATCCTACGAGCAGTACTTC.

This chain's CDR3 is CASSFFRPADTQYF. DNA for the CDR3: TGCGCCAGCAGCTTTTTCAGACCGGCAGATACGCAGTATTTT. J is TRBJ2-3 and V is TRBV5-1; D remains ambiguous. V was shortened by 2 bases and J by 4 bases, with 11 bases between the two germline ends. This CDR3 comprises 14 residues. Germline loops: CDR1 SGHRS, CDR2 YFSETQ.

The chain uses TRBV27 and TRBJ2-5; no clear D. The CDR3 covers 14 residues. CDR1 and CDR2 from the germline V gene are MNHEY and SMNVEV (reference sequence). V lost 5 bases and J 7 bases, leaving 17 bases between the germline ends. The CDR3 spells CASSQSDSVRTQYF. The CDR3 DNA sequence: TGTGCCAGCAGTCAGTCAGACTCGGTCCGGACCCAGTACTTC.

The CDR3: CASSLARTTYEQYF. For the CDR3, the DNA is TGTGCCAGCAGCTTAGCCAGGACAACCTACGAGCAGTACTTC. The V call is TRBV7-2, the J call TRBJ2-7; possible D gene TRBD1, 5 bases. In germline, CDR1 is SGHTA, CDR2 FQGNSA. Trimming pared 0 bases from V and 2 bases from J, leaving 8 bases between. This CDR3 has 14 residues. The whole variable domain, filled in from reference TRBV7-2 and TRBJ2-7, reads GAGVSQSPSNKVTEKGKDVELRCDPISGHTALYWYRQSLGQGLEFLIYFQGNSAPDKSGLPSDRFSAERTGGSVSTLTIQRTQQEDSAVYLCASSLARTTYEQYFGPGTRLTVT.

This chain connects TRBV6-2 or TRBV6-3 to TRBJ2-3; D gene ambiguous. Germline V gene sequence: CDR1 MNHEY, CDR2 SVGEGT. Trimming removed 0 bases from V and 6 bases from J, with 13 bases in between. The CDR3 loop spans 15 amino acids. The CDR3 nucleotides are TGTGCCAGCAGTTACTCGAGTTTAGCAGCGGATACGCAGTATTTT. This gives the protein CASSYSSLAADTQYF.

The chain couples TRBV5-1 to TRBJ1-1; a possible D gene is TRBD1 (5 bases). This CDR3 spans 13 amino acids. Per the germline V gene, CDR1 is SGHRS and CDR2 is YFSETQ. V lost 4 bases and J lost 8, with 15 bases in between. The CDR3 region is CASSPRDGGEAFF. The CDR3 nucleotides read TGCGCCAGCAGCCCCCGGGACGGAGGGGAAGCTTTCTTT.

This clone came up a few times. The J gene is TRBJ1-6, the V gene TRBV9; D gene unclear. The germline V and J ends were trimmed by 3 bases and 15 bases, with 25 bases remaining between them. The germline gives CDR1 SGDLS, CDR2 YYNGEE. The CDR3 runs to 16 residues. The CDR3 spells CASSARLAQALDDLHF. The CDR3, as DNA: TGTGCCAGCAGCGCTAGACTAGCCCAGGCACTTGACGACCTCCACTTT.

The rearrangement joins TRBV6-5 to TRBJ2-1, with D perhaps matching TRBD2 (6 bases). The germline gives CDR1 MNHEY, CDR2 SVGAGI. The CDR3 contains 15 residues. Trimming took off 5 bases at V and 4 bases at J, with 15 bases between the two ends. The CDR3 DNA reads TGTGCCAGCAGTCGACGGCGGGGAATATACAATGAGCAGTTCTTC. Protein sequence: CASSRRRGIYNEQFF.

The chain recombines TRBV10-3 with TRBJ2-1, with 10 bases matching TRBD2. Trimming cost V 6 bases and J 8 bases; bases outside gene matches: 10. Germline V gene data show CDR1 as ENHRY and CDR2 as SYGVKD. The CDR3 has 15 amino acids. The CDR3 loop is CAIRSTSGPLDEQFF. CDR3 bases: TGTGCCATCAGGTCGACTAGCGGGCCCTTGGATGAGCAGTTCTTC.

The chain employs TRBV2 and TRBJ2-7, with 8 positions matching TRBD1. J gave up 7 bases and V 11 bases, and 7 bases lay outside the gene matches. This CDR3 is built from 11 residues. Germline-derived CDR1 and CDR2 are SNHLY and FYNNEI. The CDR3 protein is CAGSRDREQYF. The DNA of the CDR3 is TGTGCCGGGTCCCGGGACAGGGAGCAGTACTTC.

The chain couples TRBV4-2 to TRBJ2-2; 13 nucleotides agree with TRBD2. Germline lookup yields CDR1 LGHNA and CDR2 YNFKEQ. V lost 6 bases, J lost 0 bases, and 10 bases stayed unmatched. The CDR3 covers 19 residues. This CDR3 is CASRRTSGSLLSNTGELFF. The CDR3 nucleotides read TGTGCCAGCAGGCGGACTAGCGGGAGCCTGCTCTCGAACACCGGGGAGCTGTTTTTT.

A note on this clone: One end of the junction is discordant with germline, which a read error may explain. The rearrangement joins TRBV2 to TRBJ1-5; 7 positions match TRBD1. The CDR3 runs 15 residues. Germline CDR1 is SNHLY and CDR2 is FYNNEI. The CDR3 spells CASRDQGGRNQPQHF. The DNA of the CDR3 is TGTGCCAGCCGTGACCAGGGGGGAAGGAATCAGCCCCAGCATTTT.

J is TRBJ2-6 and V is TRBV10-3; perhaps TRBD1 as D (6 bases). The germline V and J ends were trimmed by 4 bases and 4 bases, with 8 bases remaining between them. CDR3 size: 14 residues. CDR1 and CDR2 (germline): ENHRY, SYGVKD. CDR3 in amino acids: CAISVGTGANVLTF. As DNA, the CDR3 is TGTGCCATCAGTGTGGGGACAGGGGCCAACGTCCTGACTTTC.

CDR3: CASSLNLGEKLFF. The CDR3 DNA follows: TGTGCCAGCAGTTTAAATCTGGGGGAAAAACTGTTTTTT. The chain links TRBV28 to TRBJ1-4; no clear D. CDR3 length equals 13 residues. Germline V gene lookup returns CDR1 MDHEN and CDR2 SYDVKM. V was shortened by 2 bases and J by 8 bases, with 9 bases between the two germline ends.

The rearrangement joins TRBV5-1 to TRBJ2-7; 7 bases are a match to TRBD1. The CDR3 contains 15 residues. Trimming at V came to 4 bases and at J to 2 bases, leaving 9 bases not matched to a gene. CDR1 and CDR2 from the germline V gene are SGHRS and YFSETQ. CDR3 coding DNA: TGCGCCAGCAGCCCGGGACAGCAGCCTACCTACGAGCAGTACTTC. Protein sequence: CASSPGQQPTYEQYF.

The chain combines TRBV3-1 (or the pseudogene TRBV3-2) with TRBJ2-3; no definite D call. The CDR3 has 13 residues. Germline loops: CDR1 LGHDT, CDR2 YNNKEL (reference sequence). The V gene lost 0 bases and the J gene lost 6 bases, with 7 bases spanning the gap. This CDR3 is CASSQDVVDTQYF. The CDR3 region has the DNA TGTGCCAGCAGCCAAGATGTGGTGGATACGCAGTATTTT.

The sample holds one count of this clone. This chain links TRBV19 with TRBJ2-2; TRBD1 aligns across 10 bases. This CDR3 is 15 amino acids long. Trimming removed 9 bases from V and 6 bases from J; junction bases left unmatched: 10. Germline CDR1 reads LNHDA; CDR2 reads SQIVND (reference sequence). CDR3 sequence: CASAGQGRLAGELFF. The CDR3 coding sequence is TGTGCCAGCGCGGGACAGGGGCGTTTGGCCGGGGAGCTGTTTTTT.

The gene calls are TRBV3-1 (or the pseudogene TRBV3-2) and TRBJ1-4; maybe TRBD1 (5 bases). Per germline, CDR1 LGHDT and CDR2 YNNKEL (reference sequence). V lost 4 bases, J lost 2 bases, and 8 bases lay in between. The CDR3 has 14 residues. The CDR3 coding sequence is TGTGCCAGCAGCCCCAGGGCGACTAATGAAAAACTGTTTTTT. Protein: CASSPRATNEKLFF.

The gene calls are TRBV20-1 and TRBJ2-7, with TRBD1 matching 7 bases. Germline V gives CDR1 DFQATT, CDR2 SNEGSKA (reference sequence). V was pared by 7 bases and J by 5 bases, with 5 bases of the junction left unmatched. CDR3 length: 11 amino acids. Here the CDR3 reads CSGDRADEQYF. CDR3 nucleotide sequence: TGCAGTGGAGACAGGGCTGACGAGCAGTACTTC.

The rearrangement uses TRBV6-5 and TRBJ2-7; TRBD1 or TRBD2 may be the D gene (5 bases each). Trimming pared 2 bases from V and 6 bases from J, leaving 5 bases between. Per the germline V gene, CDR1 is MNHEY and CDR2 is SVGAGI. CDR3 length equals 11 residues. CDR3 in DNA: TGTGCCAGCAGTTACGGGGGCGAGCAGTACTTC. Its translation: CASSYGGEQYF.

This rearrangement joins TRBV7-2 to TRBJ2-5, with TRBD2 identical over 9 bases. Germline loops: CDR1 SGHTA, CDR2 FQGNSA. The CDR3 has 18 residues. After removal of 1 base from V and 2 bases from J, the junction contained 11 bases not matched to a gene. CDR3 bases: TGTGCCAGCAGCTTAGAAGGTGCAGCGGGAGGAGGGCAAGAGACCCAGTACTTC. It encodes CASSLEGAAGGGQETQYF.

The CDR3 loop reads CASSYSTGGQNEQFF. The CDR3 DNA reads as TGTGCCAGCAGTTACTCGACGGGAGGTCAGAATGAGCAGTTCTTC. This chain joins TRBV6-5 and TRBJ2-1, with 7 bases that match TRBD2. With 0 bases clipped from V and 7 bases from J, the junction kept 6 bases outside the gene matches. CDR3 length: 15 residues. Germline V gene sequence: CDR1 MNHEY, CDR2 SVGAGI.

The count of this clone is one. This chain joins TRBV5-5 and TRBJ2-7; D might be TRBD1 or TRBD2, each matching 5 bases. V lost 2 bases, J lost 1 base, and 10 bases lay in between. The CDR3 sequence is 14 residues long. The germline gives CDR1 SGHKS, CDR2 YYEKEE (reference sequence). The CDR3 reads CASSFRGPSYEQYF. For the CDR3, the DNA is TGTGCCAGCAGCTTCCGGGGCCCATCCTACGAGCAGTACTTC.

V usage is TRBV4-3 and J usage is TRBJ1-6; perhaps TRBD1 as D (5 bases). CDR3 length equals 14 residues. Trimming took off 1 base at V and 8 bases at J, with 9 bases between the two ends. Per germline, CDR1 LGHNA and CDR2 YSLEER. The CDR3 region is CASSQGWGDSPLHF. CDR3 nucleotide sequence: TGCGCCAGCAGCCAAGGCTGGGGCGATTCACCCCTCCACTTT.

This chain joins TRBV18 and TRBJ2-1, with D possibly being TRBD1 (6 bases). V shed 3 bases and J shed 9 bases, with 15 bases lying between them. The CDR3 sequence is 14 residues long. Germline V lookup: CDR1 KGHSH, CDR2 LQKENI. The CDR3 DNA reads TGTGCCAGCTCACCCCCTGGGGGCTACGGTGAGCAGTTCTTC. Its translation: CASSPPGGYGEQFF.